This T cell receptor beta chain was sequenced for a study of persistence of HIV-infected CD4 T cells. Across the whole study: Suppressive ART had lasted a median of around 8 years. A larger, less memory-rich fraction responded to anti-CD3/anti-CD28 beads than to antigen. Study-level points and caveats: CMV- and Gag-responding cells had lower TCRbeta richness than CD3/CD28-responding cells.

Anti-CD3/anti-CD28 beads served as a nonspecific positive control stimulus. Sorting selected CD4+ T cells upregulating both CD40 ligand and CD69. Details on this clone: Its antigen remains unidentified.

Germline CDR1 reads SGHTA; CDR2 reads FQGTGA. V lost 5 bases, J lost 0 bases, and 16 bases lay in between. The CDR3 has 17 residues. The immunoSEQ assay was version 4, run in survey mode. Each sample used up to about 1 ug genomic DNA diluted to around 10 ng/uL. This table comes from immunoSEQ multiplex PCR, and its TCRdb copy is limited to in-frame clones, with some not included. The sample records more than 30,000 clones, roughly 89% being singletons. This receptor was identified in an adult man with HIV who was CMV-seropositive. This chain joins TRBV7-3 and TRBJ2-2; possibly TRBD1 or TRBD2 for D (5 bases each). Sequencing was performed on CD4+ T cells sorted from PBMCs after approximately 18-hour stimulation, taken from a patient who received antiretroviral therapy. The chain's CDR3 is CASSLHSTGPNTGELFF. In DNA, the CDR3 is TGTGCCAGCAGCCTCCATAGTACGGGACCGAACACCGGGGAGCTGTTTTTT.